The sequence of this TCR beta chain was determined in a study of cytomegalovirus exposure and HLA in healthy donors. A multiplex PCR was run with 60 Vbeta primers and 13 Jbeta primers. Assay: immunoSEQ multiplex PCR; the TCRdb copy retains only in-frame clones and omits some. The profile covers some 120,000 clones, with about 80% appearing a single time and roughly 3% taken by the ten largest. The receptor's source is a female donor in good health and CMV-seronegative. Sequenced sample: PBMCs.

The CDR3 DNA reads TGTGCCAGCAGCGGTACGGGACAGGGCTCCTACGAGCAGTACTTC. This sequence encodes CASSGTGQGSYEQYF. The rearrangement uses TRBV5-6 and TRBJ2-7; 9 bases are shared with TRBD1. This CDR3 contains 15 residues. Looked up from germline, CDR1 is SGHDT and CDR2 is YYEEEE. After removal of 4 bases from V and 0 bases from J, the junction contained 5 bases not matched to a gene. The full variable domain, with the rest looked up from reference TRBV5-6 and TRBJ2-7, is DAGVTQSPTHLIKTRGQQVTLRCSPKSGHDTVSWYQQALGQGPQFIFQYYEEEERQRGNFPDRFSGHQFPNYSSELNVNALLLGDSALYLCASSGTGQGSYEQYFGPGTRLTVT.